This T cell receptor beta chain was sequenced during a study of blood T cell repertoires in COVID-19. The germline CDR1 and CDR2 sequences are MDHEN and SYDVKM. J lost 2 bases, V lost 7 bases, and 9 bases had no gene match. This CDR3 contains 16 residues. TCRdb's table, derived via immunoSEQ multiplex PCR, lists solely in-frame clones and lacks some. Here the sample spans a few hundred thousand clones, more than 70% being singletons. The gene calls are TRBV28 and TRBJ2-3; 10 nucleotides line up with TRBD1. The TCR originated in a woman younger than 30 with acute or convalescent COVID-19. Sequenced material: peripheral blood. The CDR3 spells CASTSDRGRITDTQYF. The CDR3, as DNA: TGTGCCAGCACTTCAGACAGGGGGCGGATCACAGATACGCAGTATTTT.